This T cell receptor (beta chain) was recovered during a study of OX40 agonist ivuxolimab in advanced cancers. About the study: Among those enrolled, mean age was about 63 years (range about 20 to 79) and 75% to 85% were male.

Notes on the study in general: Within 6 weeks, CD4+ and CD8+ blood T cells expanded clonally at 0.1 to 3.0 mg/kg. Expanded peripheral T-cell antigen specificity went undetermined. Clonal expansion was among the lowest in partial responders at 0.1-3.0 mg/kg, especially CD8+.

Comment on this clone: Its antigen is unknown.

Libraries were prepared by immunoSEQ multiplex PCR; TCRdb keeps only in-frame clonotypes and omits some of them. The sample lists tens of thousands of clones; approximately 79% were seen once. The CDR3 has 15 residues. The V end lost 5 bases, the J end lost 0 bases, and 11 bases lay between the germline ends. Germline loops: CDR1 SGHTA, CDR2 FQGTGA. The source was CD4+ or CD8+ T cells sorted from blood, collected in a trial of the OX40 agonist ivuxolimab. This receptor was obtained from an adult with an advanced solid tumor such as melanoma, head and neck, liver or kidney cancer. V is TRBV7-3 and J is TRBJ2-1; a possible D gene is TRBD1 (6 bases). This CDR3 is CASSLQGSSYNEQFF. The CDR3 nucleotides read TGTGCCAGCAGCCTACAGGGAAGCTCCTACAATGAGCAGTTCTTC.